These 12 T cell receptor beta chains were sequenced from one sample in a study of T cells in Graves' hyperthyroidism and ophthalmopathy. RNA transcripts were the template for amplifying TCR beta CDR3 regions. The study used the HTBI primer set for a first-round RT-PCR of the TCR CDR3. TCRdb analysed the multiplex PCR reads with MiXCR anew, one entry per CDR3 protein. The table has around 350,000 distinct CDR3 sequences, approximately 19% seen once. Sequenced: blood. All receptors derive from a woman younger than 30 with Graves' hyperthyroidism.

This clonotype has at least ten counts. CDR3 residues: CASSYFTRGSGNTIYF. CDR3 bases: TGTGCCAGCAGTTACTTCACCAGGGGGAGTGGAAACACCATATATTTT. The V gene is TRBV6-5, the J gene TRBJ1-3; 7 nucleotides align to TRBD1. Per germline, CDR1 MNHEY and CDR2 SVGAGI. Unmatched junction bases numbered 6, after V lost 1 base and J lost 3 bases. The CDR3 has 16 residues.

This clonotype appeared many times. This chain connects TRBV27 to TRBJ2-2, with 9 bases fitting TRBD1. The CDR3 spans 15 residues. Germline V gene sequence: CDR1 MNHEY, CDR2 SMNVEV (reference sequence). Trimming took 2 bases from V and 7 from J; bases not matched to a gene: 5. CDR3 sequence reads: CASSLEGQGFGELFF. CDR3 nucleotides: TGTGCCAGCAGTTTAGAGGGACAGGGCTTCGGGGAGCTGTTTTTT.

The genes are TRBV29-1 and TRBJ2-4; the D gene is possibly TRBD1 (6 bases). The germline V and J ends were trimmed by 4 bases and 12 bases, with 13 bases remaining between them. Germline V gene data show CDR1 as SQVTM and CDR2 as ANQGSEA. The CDR3 runs to 11 residues. The CDR3 is CSVGSGDTQYF. The CDR3 nucleotides are TGCAGCGTTGGCTCCGGGGACACTCAGTACTTC.

This clonotype was detected ten times or more. This chain joins TRBV20-1 and TRBJ1-1; 8 bases are shared with TRBD1. The V and J ends lost 0 bases and 1 base, in that order; junction bases with no gene match: 10. Germline CDR1 reads DFQATT; CDR2 reads SNEGSKA (reference sequence). CDR3 length equals 17 residues. The DNA for the CDR3 is TGCAGTGCTAGAGATGGGGCCGGCGGACAGGGGAACACTGAAGCTTTCTTT. It codes for CSARDGAGGQGNTEAFF.

This clonotype has ten or more counts. The chain recombines TRBV12-3 or TRBV12-4 with TRBJ2-2, with 8 positions matching TRBD2. This CDR3 contains 15 residues. With V trimmed by 5 bases and J by 5 bases, 7 bases remained unmatched. CDR3 DNA sequence: TGTGCCAGCAGTCACCCTCAGCGGGGGACCGGGGAGCTGTTTTTT. Protein sequence: CASSHPQRGTGELFF.

This clonotype showed up many times. The chain links TRBV2 to TRBJ1-5; the D gene is possibly TRBD1 (5 bases). The V end was cut by 6 bases, the J end by 4 bases, with 22 bases between. The germline V gene encodes CDR1 SNHLY and CDR2 FYNNEI. The CDR3 is made up of 17 amino acids. The chain's CDR3 is CASRAMGGTAHNQPQHF. CDR3 coding DNA: TGTGCCAGCAGAGCAATGGGAGGGACCGCACATAATCAGCCCCAGCATTTT.

This clonotype was observed many times. This sequence joins TRBV4-1 and TRBJ1-2; a weak D match, TRBD1 (5 bases). Germline V lookup: CDR1 MGHRA, CDR2 YSYEKL. The CDR3 is made up of 18 amino acids. V shed 1 base and J shed 0 bases, with 18 bases lying between them. CDR3: CASSQGSFGHRANYGYTF. CDR3 in DNA: TGCGCCAGCAGCCAAGGCTCTTTTGGACACCGAGCTAACTATGGCTACACCTTC.

This clonotype was counted many times. The gene calls are TRBV6-5 and TRBJ1-5; D call uncertain. The CDR3 is 14 residues long. Germline-derived CDR1 and CDR2 are MNHEY and SVGAGI. The V end lost 4 bases, the J end lost 0 bases, and 7 bases lay between the germline ends. CDR3 amino acids: CASSSLYSNQPQHF. The CDR3, as DNA: TGTGCCAGCAGTTCCCTATATAGCAATCAGCCCCAGCATTTT.

This clonotype was counted many times. The rearrangement joins TRBV28 to TRBJ1-2, with D possibly TRBD1 on 6 matching bases. The length of the CDR3 is 14 residues. V lost 6 bases, J lost 0 bases, and 11 bases lay in between. Germline V gene lookup returns CDR1 MDHEN and CDR2 SYDVKM. In DNA form, the CDR3 reads TGTGCCAGCAGGAAGGGGGGAGCTAACTATGGCTACACCTTC. Amino acid sequence: CASRKGGANYGYTF.

This clonotype was recorded at least ten times. A clone one base away is much larger, so this may be a read error. The chain is built from TRBV2 and TRBJ1-3; tentatively, D is TRBD1 (6 bases). The CDR3 is 15 residues long. Germline V gene sequence: CDR1 SNHLY, CDR2 FYNNEI. Between the trimmed V and J ends, which lost 2 bases and 0 bases, there was a span of 8 bases. The CDR3 protein is CASSEQGNSGNTIYF. The CDR3 nucleotides read TGTGCCAGCAGTGAACAGGGGAACTCTGGAAACACCATATATTTT.

J is TRBJ1-2 and V is TRBV6-5; D may be TRBD1 (5 bases). There are 14 residues in the CDR3. Per germline, CDR1 MNHEY and CDR2 SVGAGI. Trimming stripped 2 bases from V and 3 bases from J, with 10 bases between. As DNA, the CDR3 is TGTGCCAGCAGTTACCCCGGGGGGGACTATGGCTACACCTTC. It yields the protein CASSYPGGDYGYTF.

The table lists this clonotype with many counts. The V gene is TRBV20-1, the J gene TRBJ1-2; D is possibly TRBD1 (6 bases). There are 12 residues in the CDR3. Germline V gives CDR1 DFQATT, CDR2 SNEGSKA (reference sequence). Trimming left V 8 bases short and J 1 base short, with 11 bases between. Here the CDR3 reads CSRRGFNYGYTF. The DNA for the CDR3 is TGCAGTAGGAGGGGGTTTAACTATGGCTACACCTTC.